The clone carrying this TCR beta chain was observed a single time. CDR1 LNHDA and CDR2 SQIVND come from the germline V gene (reference sequence). This CDR3 spans 15 amino acids. Trimming removed 7 bases from V and 4 bases from J; junction bases left unmatched: 8. This record belongs to a study of blood T cell repertoires in COVID-19. Across the whole study: Acute-phase and convalescent COVID-19 samples originated in the United States, Italy and Spain. PBMCs, B-cell-depleted T cells, or T cells provided the cDNA or gDNA that made up the material.

Authors' analysis steps: It was from reference gene primer amplification that nucleated cell counts were estimated. Produced via immunoSEQ multiplex PCR; TCRdb's table is partial and in-frame only. That table gives V, J and clone size, and the DNA gave D and trimming. Here the sample spans roughly 71,000 clones, roughly 83% being singletons. This receptor was identified in a man aged 50 or older with active COVID-19. The rearrangement joins TRBV19 to TRBJ2-2, with 8 bases matching TRBD2. The specimen sequenced was peripheral blood. The CDR3: CASTRRGAGTGELFF. The DNA for the CDR3 is TGTGCCAGTACCAGGCGGGGGGCCGGCACCGGGGAGCTGTTTTTT. Variable domain in full (rest from reference TRBV19 and TRBJ2-2): DGGITQSPKYLFRKEGQNVTLSCEQNLNHDAMYWYRQDPGQGLRLIYYSQIVNDFQKGDIAEGYSVSREKKESFPLTVTSAQKNPTAFYLCASTRRGAGTGELFFGEGSRLTVL.